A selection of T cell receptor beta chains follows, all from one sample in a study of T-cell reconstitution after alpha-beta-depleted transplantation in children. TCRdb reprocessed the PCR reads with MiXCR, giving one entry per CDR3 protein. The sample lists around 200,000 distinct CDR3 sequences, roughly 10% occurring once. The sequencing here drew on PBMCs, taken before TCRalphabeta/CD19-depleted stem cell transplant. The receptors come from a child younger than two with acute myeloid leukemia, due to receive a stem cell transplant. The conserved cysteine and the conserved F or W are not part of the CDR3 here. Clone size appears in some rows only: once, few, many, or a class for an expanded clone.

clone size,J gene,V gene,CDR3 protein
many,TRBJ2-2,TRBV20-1,SARPRGGLLNTGELF
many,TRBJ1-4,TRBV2,ASSEDSKLF
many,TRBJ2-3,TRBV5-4,ASSLGLAGPDTQY
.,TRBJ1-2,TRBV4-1,ASSQEAAANYGYT
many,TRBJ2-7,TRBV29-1,SVVTGGSYEQY
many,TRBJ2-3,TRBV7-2,ASSLPGTDTQY
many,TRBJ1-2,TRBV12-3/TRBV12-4,ASSLRGSTSGGYT
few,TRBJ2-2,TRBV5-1,ASSTIGETGELF
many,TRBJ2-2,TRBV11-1,ASSLVGPRTGELF
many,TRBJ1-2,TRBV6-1,ASTQGGDYGYT
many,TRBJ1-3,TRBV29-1,SGGTSGNTIY
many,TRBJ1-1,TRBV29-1,SVKGAMNTEAF
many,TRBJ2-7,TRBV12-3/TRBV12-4,ASSFLFSSSSYEQY
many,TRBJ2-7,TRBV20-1,SAKIGDNSYEQY
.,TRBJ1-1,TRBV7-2,ASEINRGQGAF
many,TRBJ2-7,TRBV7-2,ASSPREGPYYEQY
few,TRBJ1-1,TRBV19,ATVIPGETEAF
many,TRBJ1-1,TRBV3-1,ASSEQGANTEAF
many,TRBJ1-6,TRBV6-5,ASSYSLDPGNYNSPLH
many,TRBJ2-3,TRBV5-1,ASSLQGIGDTQY
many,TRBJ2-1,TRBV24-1,ATSGSGSYNEQF
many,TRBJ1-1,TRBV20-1,SARGDRNTEAF
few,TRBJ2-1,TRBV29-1,SVEDDRGRGLEQF
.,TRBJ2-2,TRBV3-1,ASCLDSGGTGELF
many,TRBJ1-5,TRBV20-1,SARKGRSNQPQH
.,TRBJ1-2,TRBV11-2,ASSLTLRGTSNYGYT
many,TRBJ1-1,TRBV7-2,ASSLGNF
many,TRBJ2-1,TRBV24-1,ATSDPPTSDEQF
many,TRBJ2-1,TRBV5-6,ASSRLGEWNVDEQF
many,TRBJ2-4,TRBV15,ATRERQGTKNIQY
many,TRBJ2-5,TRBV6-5,ASSYSRRVQETQY
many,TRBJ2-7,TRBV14,ASSQWKGARSSSYEQY
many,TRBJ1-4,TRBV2,ASLRRPTSNEKLF
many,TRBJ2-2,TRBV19,ASSKGTGELF
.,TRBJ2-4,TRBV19,ASSSPQSRDIQY
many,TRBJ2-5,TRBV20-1,SASTLAGQETQY
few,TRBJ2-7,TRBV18,ASSPGATSGGLYEQY
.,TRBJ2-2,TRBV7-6,ASSPAASGSFQNGELF
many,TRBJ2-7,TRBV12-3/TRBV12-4,ASREQAGAAYEQY
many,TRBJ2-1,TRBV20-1,SANPGTGYNEQF
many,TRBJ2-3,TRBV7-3,ASSLAAARTDTQY
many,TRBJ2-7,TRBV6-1,ASSSPGLAEHEQY
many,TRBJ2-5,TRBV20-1,SARDRVAALRETQY